This entry lists 17 T cell receptor beta chains sequenced from one sample in a study of cytomegalovirus exposure and HLA in healthy donors. The study ran its PCR with 60 Vbeta and 13 Jbeta primers. Profiling relied on immunoSEQ multiplex PCR, and the TCRdb table lists in-frame clones only, not all of them. The sample comprises roughly 100,000 clones, around 15% of which are singletons, and 0.8% to 0.95% rests with the top ten. Sequenced material: PBMCs. Every receptor here comes from a female donor in good health and CMV-seronegative.

The chain uses TRBV18 and TRBJ1-2; 7 nucleotides align to TRBD1. Germline V gene data show CDR1 as KGHSH and CDR2 as LQKENI. Trimming took 3 bases from V and 2 from J; bases not matched to a gene: 3. The CDR3 has 14 amino acids. This CDR3 reads CASSPRQGNYGYTF. The CDR3 region has the DNA TGTGCCAGCTCACCCCGACAGGGAAACTATGGCTACACCTTC.

This chain links TRBV5-1 with TRBJ1-3; maybe TRBD1 (5 bases). Trimming pared 4 bases from V and 3 bases from J, leaving 17 bases between. This CDR3 contains 16 residues. Germline assignment: CDR1 SGHRS and CDR2 YFSETQ. The CDR3 is CASSDPRDSVGNTIYF. The CDR3 DNA reads TGCGCCAGCAGCGATCCCAGGGATTCGGTTGGAAACACCATATATTTT.

V usage is TRBV7-9 and J usage is TRBJ2-5; 7 nucleotides match TRBD1. CDR1 and CDR2 (germline): SEHNR, FQNEAQ (reference sequence). This CDR3 has 14 residues. J was trimmed by 0 bases and V by 5 bases; bases with no gene match: 3. The CDR3 region has the DNA TGTGCCAGCAGCCAGGACAGGTACCAAGAGACCCAGTACTTC. Translating gives CASSQDRYQETQYF.

This clone was observed a handful of times. The chain uses TRBV11-2 and TRBJ2-3; 14 bases map to TRBD2. V gave up 5 bases and J gave up 6 bases; unmatched junction bases: 13. From germline, CDR1 is SGHAT and CDR2 FQNNGV. This CDR3 contains 18 residues. The CDR3 DNA reads TGTGCCAGCAGCGTACTGGCGACTAGCGGGGGGGCGGGGGATACGCAGTATTTT. It codes for CASSVLATSGGAGDTQYF.

This clone occurred a few times. V gene TRBV5-8 combines with J gene TRBJ1-1; D is unresolved. Germline assignment: CDR1 SGHTS and CDR2 YDEGEE. Trimming cost V 0 bases and J 2 bases, with 8 bases left between them. The CDR3 is 14 amino acids. The DNA of the CDR3 is TGTGCCAGCAGCTTGGGCGGCTCCAACACTGAAGCTTTCTTT. Its protein is CASSLGGSNTEAFF.

This clone was counted a few times. The chain combines TRBV4-1 with TRBJ2-3; 11 bases are shared with TRBD1. CDR3 length: 17 residues. Germline-derived CDR1 and CDR2 are MGHRA and YSYEKL. V trimming: 2 bases; J trimming: 2 bases; junction bases outside the gene matches: 6. CDR3 nucleotides: TGCGCCAGCAGCCAACTCCGGGACAGGGGGTTCACAGATACGCAGTATTTT. Residues: CASSQLRDRGFTDTQYF.

This chain links TRBV2 with TRBJ2-3; D ambiguous. The V gene's germline CDR1 is SNHLY and CDR2 FYNNEI. CDR3 length: 13 residues. The V and J ends lost 4 bases and 4 bases respectively, with 9 bases between them. In nucleotides, the CDR3 is TGTGCCAGCAGTGCCGGGTCCTCAGATACGCAGTATTTT. Amino acid sequence: CASSAGSSDTQYF.

The CDR3 DNA reads TGCGCCAGCAGCCCCCGGACAGAGAACTATGGCTACACCTTC. Translation gives CASSPRTENYGYTF. V and J are TRBV5-1 and TRBJ1-2, with D tentatively TRBD1 (6 bases). Germline-derived CDR1 and CDR2 are SGHRS and YFSETQ. Trimming stripped 4 bases from V and 2 bases from J, with 12 bases between. This CDR3 spans 14 amino acids.

The V call is TRBV11-3, the J call TRBJ2-1; no definite D call. Between the trimmed V and J ends, which lost 5 bases and 6 bases, there was a span of 11 bases. Germline CDR1 is SGHNT and CDR2 is YENEEA. This CDR3 spans 13 amino acids. The CDR3 is CASSQINVNEQFF. For the CDR3, the DNA is TGTGCCAGCAGCCAGATCAATGTCAATGAGCAGTTCTTC.

The chain employs TRBV6-5 and TRBJ1-6, with TRBD1 identical over 7 bases. Germline V gene data show CDR1 as MNHEY and CDR2 as SVGAGI. The length of the CDR3 is 15 residues. Unmatched junction bases numbered 6, after V lost 5 bases and J lost 5 bases. Here the CDR3 reads CASSAHQGDNSPLHF. CDR3 DNA sequence: TGTGCCAGCAGTGCTCACCAGGGGGATAATTCACCCCTCCACTTT.

V and J are TRBV9 and TRBJ2-1; D is possibly TRBD2 (5 bases). CDR1 and CDR2 (germline): SGDLS, YYNGEE. V was trimmed by 3 bases and J by 4 bases, leaving 11 bases between them. The CDR3 runs 14 residues. This chain's CDR3 is CASSEAGSYNEQFF. As DNA, the CDR3 is TGTGCCAGCAGCGAGGCGGGTTCGTACAATGAGCAGTTCTTC.

This clone was detected only a few times. This chain uses TRBV6-6 with TRBJ2-4; the D is unclear. This CDR3 is built from 14 residues. The germline V gene has CDR1 MNHNY and CDR2 SVGAGI (reference sequence). The V end lost 0 bases, the J end lost 5 bases, and 8 bases lay between the germline ends. Written as DNA, the CDR3 is TGTGCCAGCAGTTACTCTCGCAGCGAAAACATTCAGTACTTC. Encoded protein: CASSYSRSENIQYF.

This clone turned up a few times. The V call is TRBV5-1, the J call TRBJ2-7, with 11 nucleotides matching TRBD2. The germline V gene has CDR1 SGHRS and CDR2 YFSETQ. CDR3 length: 15 amino acids. V shed 4 bases, J shed 6 bases, and the junction held 9 bases outside the gene matches. CDR3 residues: CASSRTSGSKGEQYF. In nucleotides, the CDR3 is TGCGCCAGCAGCCGCACTAGCGGGAGTAAGGGCGAGCAGTACTTC.

The chain has TRBV7-2 and TRBJ2-5, with D possibly TRBD1 on 6 matching bases. Trimming left V 8 bases short and J 2 bases short, with 12 bases between. CDR1 and CDR2 (germline): SGHTA, FQGNSA. This CDR3 contains 13 residues. CDR3 residues: CASLKRGQETQYF. The CDR3 coding sequence is TGTGCCAGCCTCAAGAGGGGGCAAGAGACCCAGTACTTC.

The gene calls are TRBV30 and TRBJ1-5; 7 bases align to TRBD1. V gave up 2 bases and J gave up 4 bases; unmatched junction bases: 8. CDR1 GTSNPN and CDR2 SVGIG come from the germline V gene (reference sequence). CDR3 length: 15 amino acids. CDR3 loop: CAWSLQTGNNQPQHF. The CDR3 DNA reads TGTGCCTGGAGTCTCCAGACAGGGAATAATCAGCCCCAGCATTTT.

This clone showed up just a few times. The genes are TRBV5-6 and TRBJ1-2; D is unclear. With 4 bases removed from V and 7 bases from J, the gap between germline ends came to 14 bases. CDR1 is SGHDT, CDR2 YYEEEE, per germline. This CDR3 is built from 13 residues. Here the CDR3 DNA reads TGTGCCAGCAGCCCCGGGAGAAGAAGTGGCTACACCTTC. Residues: CASSPGRRSGYTF.

The sample holds a few counts of this clone. This chain links TRBV5-1 with TRBJ1-3; no clear D gene. The CDR3 length is 17 residues. Germline assignment: CDR1 SGHRS and CDR2 YFSETQ. V lost 1 base to trimming and J lost 0 bases, with 14 bases between them. DNA of the CDR3: TGCGCCAGCAGCTTGCATGACGCTGGGAGCTCTGGAAACACCATATATTTT. Amino acids: CASSLHDAGSSGNTIYF.